This T cell receptor (beta chain) was sequenced during a study of cytomegalovirus exposure and HLA in healthy donors. Study overall: Drawn from HLA-typed donors, around 85 million unique TCRs were held in an early data release. Study-wide results and caveats: TRBV6-2, TRBV6-3 and some other V segments were unresolvable in 87-base-pair reads.

CDR3 size: 14 residues. CDR1 is SGHVS and CDR2 is FNYEAQ in the germline V gene. The V and J ends lost 1 base and 6 bases, in that order; junction bases with no gene match: 3. 13 Jbeta primers and 60 Vbeta primers were used for the PCR. The table came from immunoSEQ multiplex PCR; TCRdb's copy has only in-frame clones and leaves some out. The table shows 210,000 or so clones, with less than 85% occurring only once. This clone was observed a handful of times. Antigen: not known. The source material was PBMCs. The receptor comes from a man between 18 and 29 years old in good health and CMV-seronegative. V gene TRBV7-6 combines with J gene TRBJ2-1; 7 bases align to TRBD2. Written as DNA, the CDR3 is TGTGCCAGCAGCTTAGAGTCTAGCGGCAATGAGCAGTTCTTC. It encodes CASSLESSGNEQFF. The variable domain in full, with the rest retrieved from reference TRBV7-6 and TRBJ2-1, is GAGVSQSPRYKVTKRGQDVALRCDPISGHVSLYWYRQALGQGPEFLTYFNYEAQQDKSGLPNDRFSAERPEGSISTLTIQRTEQRDSAMYRCASSLESSGNEQFFGPGTRLTVL.